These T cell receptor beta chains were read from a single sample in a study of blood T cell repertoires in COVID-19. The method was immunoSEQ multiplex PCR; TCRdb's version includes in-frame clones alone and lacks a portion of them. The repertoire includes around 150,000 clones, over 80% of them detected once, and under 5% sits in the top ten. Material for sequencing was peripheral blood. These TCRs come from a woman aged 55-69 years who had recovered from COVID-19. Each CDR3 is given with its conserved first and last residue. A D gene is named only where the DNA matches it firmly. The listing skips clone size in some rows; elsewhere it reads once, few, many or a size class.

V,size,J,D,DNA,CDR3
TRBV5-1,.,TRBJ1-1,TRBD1,TGCGCCAGCAGCTTGGGGACAGGGACTAACACTGAAGCTTTCTTT,CASSLGTGTNTEAFF
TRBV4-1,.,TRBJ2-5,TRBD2,TGCGCCAGCAGTCAGACTAGCGGGGGGCACCTACGGGAAAAGACCCAGTACTTC,CASSQTSGGHLREKTQYF
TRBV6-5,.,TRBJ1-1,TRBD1,TGTGCCAGCAGTTACCTTACAGGGGCGAGTGACACTGAAGCTTTCTTT,CASSYLTGASDTEAFF
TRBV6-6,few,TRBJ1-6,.,TGTGCCAGCAGTTACACAGGAGACTCACCCCTCCACTTT,CASSYTGDSPLHF
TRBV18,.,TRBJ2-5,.,TGTGCCAGCTCACCAGGACAAAGGGCGGATAGCGAGACCCAGTACTTC,CASSPGQRADSETQYF
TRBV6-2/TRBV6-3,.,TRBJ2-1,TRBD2,TGTGCCAGCAGTTACTCCTACCAATTAGCGGGGGGCCACAATGAGCAGTTCTTC,CASSYSYQLAGGHNEQFF
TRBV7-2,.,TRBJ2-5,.,TGTGCCAGCAGCTTAGTCAGGGAAGAGACCCAGTACTTC,CASSLVREETQYF
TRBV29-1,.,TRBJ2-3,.,TGCAGCTCAACCGGGACACCCACAGATACGCAGTATTTT,CSSTGTPTDTQYF
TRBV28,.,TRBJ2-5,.,TGTGCCAGCAGTTTATTTATGGAGACCCAGTACTTC,CASSLFMETQYF
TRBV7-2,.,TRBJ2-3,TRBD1,TGTGCCAGCAGCTACATGGACAGGGGGAGCTCAGATACGCAGTATTTT,CASSYMDRGSSDTQYF
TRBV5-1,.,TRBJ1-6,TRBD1,TGCGCCAGCAGCTGGGGGACAGGGGAATTAACACCCCTCCACTTT,CASSWGTGELTPLHF
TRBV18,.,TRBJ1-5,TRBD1,TGTGCCAGCTCGCCTGACAGGGGTTCTAGCAATCAGCCCCAGCATTTT,CASSPDRGSSNQPQHF
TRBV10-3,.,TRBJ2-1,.,TGTGCCATCAGTGGAACTGGGCTTGTGGACAATGAGCAGTTCTTC,CAISGTGLVDNEQFF
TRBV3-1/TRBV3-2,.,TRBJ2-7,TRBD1,TGTGCCAGCAGCCAAGCAGGGGGTGCCTCCTACGAGCAGTACTTC,CASSQAGGASYEQYF
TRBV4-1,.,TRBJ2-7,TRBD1,TGCGCCAGCAGCCCCCAAGGGGACAGGGTTACCGAGCAGTACTTC,CASSPQGDRVTEQYF
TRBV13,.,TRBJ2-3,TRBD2,TGTGCCAGCAGCCGGGTTGTCGGGGGGGCCACAGATACGCAGTATTTT,CASSRVVGGATDTQYF
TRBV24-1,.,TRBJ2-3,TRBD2,TGTGCCACCAGTGACCTAAGCTACGTACCGGGACTAGCGGGTTATACGCAGTATTTT,CATSDLSYVPGLAGYTQYF
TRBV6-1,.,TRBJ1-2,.,TGTGCCAGCAGCCGAGGGAGCCCCTACGGCTATGGCTACACCTTC,CASSRGSPYGYGYTF
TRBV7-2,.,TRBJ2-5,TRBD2,TGTGCCAGCAGCCCCCTGGGAGCGGGGGGTGAGACCCAGTACTTC,CASSPLGAGGETQYF
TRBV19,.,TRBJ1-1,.,TGTGCCAGTAGTATAACCCCGAGCAACACTGAAGCTTTCTTT,CASSITPSNTEAFF
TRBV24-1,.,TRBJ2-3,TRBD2,TGTGCCACCAGTGGGGGCCTAGCGGGGGGGCCTTCAGATACGCAGTATTTT,CATSGGLAGGPSDTQYF
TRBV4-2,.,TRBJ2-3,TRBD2,TGTGCCAGCAGCCAAGATAGCGGGGGAACAGATACGCAGTATTTT,CASSQDSGGTDTQYF
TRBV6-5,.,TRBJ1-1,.,TGTGCCAGCAGGACTCAGGGAAAGAGTGAAGCTTTCTTT,CASRTQGKSEAFF